These 15 T cell receptor beta chains originate from one sample sequenced in a study of blood T cells in healthy people across ages. For the second PCR, which ran for roughly 6 to 11 cycles, a sample-barcoded 5' primer and a J-beta primer mix were used. TCRdb fed the 5' RACE reads into MiXCR, producing one record per CDR3 protein. This table has roughly 680,000 distinct CDR3 sequences, around half appearing once. The material sequenced was blood. These receptor sequences come from a woman aged 55-69 years in good health.

The V gene is TRBV20-1, the J gene TRBJ2-5; 7 bases agree with TRBD1. The ends lost 1 base at V and 11 bases at J; junction bases unmatched: 13. The CDR3 extends over 14 amino acids. Looked up from germline, CDR1 is DFQATT and CDR2 is SNEGSKA (reference sequence). In DNA form, the CDR3 reads TGCAGTGCTAGAGTAGGACAGGTCTACAATGAGCAGTACTTC. As protein: CSARVGQVYNEQYF.

The chain has TRBV7-2 and TRBJ2-2; tentatively, D is TRBD1 (5 bases). Germline CDR1 and CDR2: SGHTA and FQGNSA. The ends were cut back, 11 bases at V and 1 base at J, with 11 bases in the middle. CDR3 length equals 13 residues. For the CDR3, the DNA is TGTGCCGAAGACGACAGGAACACCGGGGAGCTGTTTTTT. Its protein product is CAEDDRNTGELFF.

The J gene is TRBJ1-6, the V gene TRBV28, with D maybe TRBD1 (5 bases). V lost 6 bases, J lost 7 bases, and 25 bases lay in between. CDR1 and CDR2 (germline): MDHEN, SYDVKM. The length of the CDR3 is 18 residues. The CDR3 spells CASSYSEASKGNNSPLHF. In nucleotides, the CDR3 is TGTGCCAGCAGCTACTCGGAAGCAAGCAAGGGGAACAATTCACCCCTCCACTTT. Filled out from reference TRBV28 and TRBJ1-6, the complete variable domain reads DVKVTQSSRYLVKRTGEKVFLECVQDMDHENMFWYRQDPGLGLRLIYFSYDVKMKEKGDIPEGYSVSREKKERFSLILESASTNQTSMYLCASSYSEASKGNNSPLHFGNGTRLTVT.

The V call is TRBV6-5, the J call TRBJ2-5; the D gene is possibly TRBD1 (5 bases). Germline V lookup: CDR1 MNHEY, CDR2 SVGAGI. The CDR3 sequence is 13 residues long. V was trimmed by 10 bases and J by 3 bases, leaving 15 bases between them. The DNA of the CDR3 is TGTGCCACCAAACCCTGGGGCAAAGAGACCCAGTACTTC. This translates into CATKPWGKETQYF.

This clonotype was picked up a small number of times. This chain links TRBV20-1 with TRBJ2-7; possibly TRBD1 or TRBD2 for D (5 bases each). V was cut by 7 bases and J by 4 bases, with 17 bases left in between. Germline V gives CDR1 DFQATT, CDR2 SNEGSKA (reference sequence). The CDR3 contains 13 residues. CDR3 DNA: TGCAGTGTTTCCGGGACCTCCCTTTACGAGCAGTACTTC. It translates to CSVSGTSLYEQYF.

This clonotype came up a few times. This chain links TRBV20-1 with TRBJ2-4, with TRBD2 matching over 9 bases. The end of the DNA aligns better with TRBJ2-7, so the J call may be wrong. Per the germline V gene, CDR1 is DFQATT and CDR2 is SNEGSKA (reference sequence). The CDR3 has 13 amino acids. CDR3 amino acids: CSASPGLAYEQYF. The CDR3 DNA follows: TGCAGTGCTAGCCCGGGACTAGCTTACGAGCAGTACTTC.

The J gene is TRBJ1-4, the V gene TRBV7-9; tentatively, D is TRBD1 (5 bases). V was pared by 5 bases and J by 7 bases, with 11 bases between. This CDR3 spans 13 amino acids. Germline V lookup: CDR1 SEHNR, CDR2 FQNEAQ (reference sequence). The CDR3 nucleotides are TGTGCCAGCAGCCGCGGGACGGTTGAAAAACTGTTTTTT. Amino acids: CASSRGTVEKLFF.

The CDR3 reads CASSLQRGRQETQYF. The CDR3, as DNA: TGCGCCAGCAGCTTGCAGCGGGGTAGGCAAGAGACCCAGTACTTC. V usage is TRBV5-1 and J usage is TRBJ2-7; 7 bases match TRBD2. The J call may be incorrect, as the DNA end agrees better with TRBJ2-5. CDR1 is SGHRS, CDR2 YFSETQ, per germline. CDR3 length equals 15 residues.

The V call is TRBV30, the J call TRBJ2-3; D gene unclear. Germline V gene data show CDR1 as GTSNPN and CDR2 as SVGIG (reference sequence). CDR3 length: 13 residues. V lost 4 bases, J lost 5 bases, and 13 bases lay in between. The DNA for the CDR3 is TGTGCCTGGACAGGAATCTCACAAGATACGCAGTATTTT. Its protein product is CAWTGISQDTQYF. Drawing the rest from reference TRBV30 and TRBJ2-3, the complete variable domain is SQTIHQWPATLVQPVGSPLSLECTVEGTSNPNLYWYRQAAGRGLQLLFYSVGIGQISSEVPQNLSASRPQDRQFILSSKKLLLSDSGFYLCAWTGISQDTQYFGPGTRLTVL.

Here the CDR3 DNA reads TGCAGTGCTCCAGGGGCAGGTGAAAAACTGTTTTTT. Protein product: CSAPGAGEKLFF. J is TRBJ1-4 and V is TRBV20-1; possible D gene TRBD1, 6 bases. Trimming took 5 bases from V and 7 from J, leaving 11 bases between them. From germline, CDR1 is DFQATT and CDR2 SNEGSKA (reference sequence). The CDR3 totals 12 residues.

Notes on this clonotype: Possible read error: a much larger clone is one base away. DNA of the CDR3: TGTGCCAGCAGTTACTCGGGGGGTGGCGGGCAGTACTTC. Encoded protein: CASSYSGGGGQYF. The rearrangement uses TRBV6-5 and TRBJ2-4, with D tentatively TRBD2 (6 bases). This CDR3 spans 13 amino acids. Germline V gene sequence: CDR1 MNHEY, CDR2 SVGAGI. With 0 bases removed from V and 13 bases from J, the gap between germline ends came to 13 bases.

The rearrangement uses TRBV20-1 and TRBJ1-5, with D maybe TRBD1 (6 bases). From germline, CDR1 is DFQATT and CDR2 SNEGSKA (reference sequence). The V end was cut by 0 bases, the J end by 9 bases, with 12 bases between. The CDR3 spans 13 residues. CDR3 protein: CSARDPGAGPQHF. The CDR3 coding sequence is TGCAGTGCTAGAGATCCGGGGGCAGGGCCCCAGCATTTT.

V gene TRBV12-3 or TRBV12-4 combines with J gene TRBJ2-7; 7 bases are shared with TRBD1. The end of the DNA is better explained by TRBJ2-5, so the J call may be wrong. This CDR3 is built from 15 residues. CDR3 region: CASSLGTGVIETQYF. The CDR3 coding sequence is TGTGCCAGCAGTTTAGGAACAGGGGTTATAGAGACCCAGTACTTC.

The rearrangement links TRBV7-2 to TRBJ1-4, with 9 positions matching TRBD1. The CDR3 is made up of 15 amino acids. Losses at the gene ends were 5 bases for V and 7 bases for J; bases not matched to a gene: 8. Germline CDR1 reads SGHTA; CDR2 reads FQGNSA. In nucleotides, the CDR3 is TGTGCCAGCAGCATCACAGGGGGCGCGGGTGAAAAACTGTTTTTT. Translated: CASSITGGAGEKLFF.

This chain links TRBV3-1 with TRBJ1-4, with D possibly being TRBD1 (6 bases). Looked up from germline, CDR1 is LGHDT and CDR2 is YNNKEL (reference sequence). The CDR3 loop spans 18 amino acids. Trimming took off 3 bases at V and 4 bases at J, with 21 bases between the two ends. The CDR3 reads CASSHSGTRLIHNEKLFF. In DNA, the CDR3 is TGTGCCAGCAGCCATTCCGGGACACGGCTCATCCATAATGAAAAACTGTTTTTT.